The 9 T cell receptor beta chains reported below all come from one sample, sequenced in a study of cytomegalovirus exposure and HLA in healthy donors. PCR involved 60 Vbeta and 13 Jbeta primers. Measured with immunoSEQ multiplex PCR; TCRdb has only the in-frame clones, and not every one. This table holds over 130,000 clones, about 80% found once. Sequenced material: PBMCs. These receptors all come from a woman aged 40 to 55 in good health and CMV-seropositive.

The chain joins TRBV6-1 to TRBJ2-3, with 7 bases identical to TRBD2. V lost 4 bases and J lost 3; bases outside the gene matches: 7. CDR3 length: 15 residues. The germline V gene encodes CDR1 MNHNS and CDR2 SASEGT. The CDR3 coding sequence is TGTGCCAGCAGTGGTCTAGCGGTTCTTACAGATACGCAGTATTTT. Translated: CASSGLAVLTDTQYF.

V and J are TRBV7-9 and TRBJ1-2; D possibly corresponds to TRBD1 (5 bases). The CDR3 loop spans 14 amino acids. Germline V gene sequence: CDR1 SEHNR, CDR2 FQNEAQ (reference sequence). V gave up 2 bases and J gave up 8 bases, with 15 bases separating them. The CDR3 DNA sequence: TGTGCCAGCAGCTTATCGGACAAGGCGGGGGGCTACACCTTC. Its protein is CASSLSDKAGGYTF.

This clone was seen a handful of times. This chain joins TRBV5-1 and TRBJ2-7; weak D call: TRBD1 (5 bases). Trimming cost V 2 bases and J 4 bases, with 13 bases left between them. CDR1 and CDR2 (germline): SGHRS, YFSETQ. The CDR3 consists of 14 residues. CDR3 DNA sequence: TGCGCCAGCAGCTTCTCCGACAGCCGATACGAGCAGTACTTC. Its protein product is CASSFSDSRYEQYF.

The rearrangement links TRBV10-3 to TRBJ2-3; D gene ambiguous. V lost 0 bases, J lost 3 bases, and 7 bases lay in between. Germline CDR1 ENHRY, CDR2 SYGVKD. The CDR3 runs to 14 residues. For the CDR3, the DNA is TGTGCCATCAGTGAGTCGATGACTACAGATACGCAGTATTTT. This sequence encodes CAISESMTTDTQYF.

The chain couples TRBV2 to TRBJ2-5; D remains ambiguous. The germline V gene has CDR1 SNHLY and CDR2 FYNNEI. This CDR3 is built from 13 residues. With 4 bases removed from V and 3 bases from J, the gap between germline ends came to 9 bases. For the CDR3, the DNA is TGTGCCAGCAGTGGGCTAGGCGAAGAGACCCAGTACTTC. It is translated as CASSGLGEETQYF.

This chain's CDR3 is CASSGTGFRTEAFF. CDR3 sequence (DNA): TGCGCCAGCAGCGGCACAGGGTTTCGCACTGAAGCTTTCTTT. The chain is built from TRBV5-1 and TRBJ1-1; weak D call: TRBD1 (6 bases). The germline gives CDR1 SGHRS, CDR2 YFSETQ. This CDR3 is built from 14 residues. The V gene lost 4 bases and the J gene lost 4 bases, with 14 bases spanning the gap.

In DNA form, the CDR3 reads TGTGCCAGCACCAGGACTAGCGGGAGTGAACGGTTCTTC. Encoded protein: CASTRTSGSERFF. This rearrangement joins TRBV2 to TRBJ2-1, with 13 nucleotides matching TRBD2. This CDR3 contains 13 residues. Per the germline V gene, CDR1 is SNHLY and CDR2 is FYNNEI. J was trimmed by 15 bases and V by 7 bases; bases with no gene match: 9.

With regard to this clone: Different DNA sequences within this sample yield the same CDR3. The rearrangement uses TRBV5-1 and TRBJ2-7; possible D gene TRBD2, 5 bases. Between the trimmed V and J ends, which lost 0 bases and 3 bases, there was a span of 10 bases. The CDR3 has 14 residues. Looked up from germline, CDR1 is SGHRS and CDR2 is YFSETQ. As DNA, the CDR3 is TGCGCCAGCAGCTTGGGGTTGGGGAGCTACGAGCAGTACTTC. This translates into CASSLGLGSYEQYF.

The chain has TRBV6-1 and TRBJ1-4; TRBD1 is a possible D gene (5 bases). The germline V gene encodes CDR1 MNHNS and CDR2 SASEGT. V was shortened by 4 bases and J by 2 bases, with 11 bases between the two germline ends. The CDR3 extends over 15 amino acids. CDR3 DNA: TGTGCCAGCAGTGCCAGGGTCGTTACTAATGAAAAACTGTTTTTT. Translation: CASSARVVTNEKLFF.